The 26 T cell receptor beta chains presented below share a single source sample, sequenced in a study of blood T cell repertoires in COVID-19. Clones were read by immunoSEQ multiplex PCR, and TCRdb kept only the in-frame ones, dropping some. This sample carries around 19,000 clones, approximately 91% of them seen once, and the ten largest clones take about 16%. The specimen sequenced was peripheral blood. These receptors came from a human donor in a cohort sampled during active COVID-19.

The J gene is TRBJ2-7, the V gene TRBV3-1 (or the pseudogene TRBV3-2), with D unresolved. V dropped 2 bases and J dropped 4 bases, with 3 bases sitting between them. Per the germline V gene, CDR1 is LGHDT and CDR2 is YNNKEL (reference sequence). CDR3 size: 11 residues. In DNA form, the CDR3 reads TGTGCCAGCAGCCAACTGTACGAGCAGTACTTC. Translating gives CASSQLYEQYF.

The V call is TRBV7-2, the J call TRBJ1-5; D remains ambiguous. V lost 5 bases and J 5 bases, leaving 7 bases between the germline ends. The CDR3 contains 12 residues. Germline V lookup: CDR1 SGHTA, CDR2 FQGNSA. The CDR3 DNA is TGTGCCAGCAGCCAATTGTATCAGCCCCAGCATTTT. Amino acids: CASSQLYQPQHF.

CDR3 coding DNA: TGCAGCGTGTCGACAAGCGGGAGAGTATCCTACGAGCAGTACTTC. Translated: CSVSTSGRVSYEQYF. V and J are TRBV29-1 and TRBJ2-7, with 8 bases lining up with TRBD2. Unmatched junction bases numbered 11, after V lost 6 bases and J lost 1 base. The germline CDR1 and CDR2 sequences are SQVTM and ANQGSEA. The CDR3 is 15 amino acids.

This clone was picked up one time. The chain recombines TRBV7-2 with TRBJ2-3; TRBD2 is a possible D gene (6 bases). V shed 5 bases and J shed 4 bases, with 13 bases lying between them. The CDR3 contains 14 residues. Germline values: CDR1 SGHTA, CDR2 FQGNSA. The DNA of the CDR3 is TGTGCCAGCAGCCCGGGAGAACGGGCAGATACGCAGTATTTT. It specifies CASSPGERADTQYF.

The rearrangement uses TRBV6-6 and TRBJ1-2; D is ambiguous. Germline V gene lookup returns CDR1 MNHNY and CDR2 SVGAGI (reference sequence). The V gene lost 0 bases and the J gene lost 8 bases, with 4 bases spanning the gap. CDR3 size: 11 residues. CDR3 protein: CASSYSQGYTF. CDR3 DNA sequence: TGTGCCAGCAGTTACTCGCAGGGCTACACCTTC.

The chain joins TRBV7-2 to TRBJ2-7; D gene uncertain. The germline V gene encodes CDR1 SGHTA and CDR2 FQGNSA. The CDR3 length is 14 residues. The V and J ends lost 1 base and 4 bases respectively, with 11 bases between them. The CDR3 DNA reads TGTGCCAGCAGCTTAGGAACCAGGCTTTACGAGCAGTACTTC. Amino acids: CASSLGTRLYEQYF.

The V and J genes are TRBV4-2 and TRBJ2-2; D perhaps matches TRBD2 (5 bases). V was clipped by 0 bases and J by 4 bases, with 18 bases between them. This CDR3 has 18 residues. Germline V lookup: CDR1 LGHNA, CDR2 YNFKEQ. In DNA form, the CDR3 reads TGTGCCAGCAGCCAAGATCCAGTCGGGGTTACGGGCACCGGGGAGCTGTTTTTT. Residues: CASSQDPVGVTGTGELFF.

The chain employs TRBV6-5 and TRBJ1-3, with 8 bases matching TRBD1. This CDR3 has 15 amino acids. J lost 7 bases, V lost 4 bases, and 9 bases had no gene match. Germline values: CDR1 MNHEY, CDR2 SVGAGI. CDR3 sequence (DNA): TGTGCCAGCAGTTCTGGGACAGGTAGCGCGAACACCATATATTTT. Translation: CASSSGTGSANTIYF.

This chain links TRBV5-1 with TRBJ1-1, with 7 bases aligning to TRBD1. Trimming at V came to 4 bases and at J to 1 base, leaving 4 bases not matched to a gene. In germline, CDR1 is SGHRS, CDR2 YFSETQ. The CDR3 is 14 amino acids. In DNA, the CDR3 is TGCGCCAGCAGCCGGGGACAGTCGAACACTGAAGCTTTCTTT. Amino acids: CASSRGQSNTEAFF.

In its sample, this clone was seen once. The gene calls are TRBV7-2 and TRBJ2-3; 7 nucleotides line up with TRBD1. The CDR3 has 15 amino acids. J was trimmed by 4 bases and V by 5 bases; bases with no gene match: 9. Germline V gives CDR1 SGHTA, CDR2 FQGNSA. CDR3 in DNA: TGTGCCAGCAGCCTCGCCCGACAGGGTGCAGATACGCAGTATTTT. It is translated as CASSLARQGADTQYF.

This clone came up once. The V gene is TRBV6-1, the J gene TRBJ2-6; the match to TRBD2 covers 8 bases. The germline CDR1 and CDR2 sequences are MNHNS and SASEGT. The CDR3 is made up of 16 amino acids. V trimming: 1 base; J trimming: 4 bases; junction bases outside the gene matches: 3. In nucleotides, the CDR3 is TGTGCCAGCAGTGAAGAAGCGGGGGTAGGGGCCAACGTCCTGACTTTC. This sequence encodes CASSEEAGVGANVLTF.

The CDR3 loop is CASSQSASRGPTSEQYF. In nucleotides, the CDR3 is TGTGCCAGCAGCCAATCCGCCTCCCGGGGTCCCACCTCCGAGCAGTACTTC. V is TRBV3-1 (or the pseudogene TRBV3-2) and J is TRBJ2-7, with a tentative D call TRBD2 (5 bases). This CDR3 has 17 residues. V dropped 2 bases and J dropped 6 bases, with 23 bases sitting between them. Germline CDR1 is LGHDT and CDR2 is YNNKEL (reference sequence).

The V gene is TRBV6-5, the J gene TRBJ2-7; D perhaps matches TRBD1 (5 bases). The V end was cut by 6 bases, the J end by 3 bases, with 12 bases between. This CDR3 is 13 amino acids long. Germline loops: CDR1 MNHEY, CDR2 SVGAGI. CDR3 protein: CASRATASYEQYF. For the CDR3, the DNA is TGTGCCAGCAGAGCGACAGCCAGCTACGAGCAGTACTTC.

The chain has TRBV5-6 and TRBJ2-2; unclear D gene. The V end lost 0 bases, the J end lost 6 bases, and 12 bases lay between the germline ends. CDR1 and CDR2 from the germline V gene are SGHDT and YYEEEE. This CDR3 has 15 residues. In DNA, the CDR3 is TGTGCCAGCAGCTTGGACAGTTTTTTGGCCGGGGAGCTGTTTTTT. This gives the protein CASSLDSFLAGELFF.

The CDR3 loop reads CAISEQGGYEQYF. Here the CDR3 DNA reads TGTGCCATCAGTGAACAGGGTGGTTACGAGCAGTACTTC. The rearrangement joins TRBV10-3 to TRBJ2-7; D is possibly TRBD1 (6 bases). The CDR3 length is 13 residues. Germline V gene data show CDR1 as ENHRY and CDR2 as SYGVKD. The V gene lost 3 bases and the J gene lost 4 bases, with 10 bases spanning the gap.

This clone came up a few times. The V and J genes are TRBV6-4 and TRBJ2-6; TRBD1 matches at 7 bases. Germline-derived CDR1 and CDR2 are MRHNA and SNTAGT. The CDR3 extends over 16 amino acids. The V and J ends lost 0 bases and 2 bases, in that order; junction bases with no gene match: 1. The CDR3 spells CASSDSGGAGANVLTF. CDR3 nucleotide sequence: TGTGCCAGCAGTGACTCAGGGGGCGCTGGGGCCAACGTCCTGACTTTC.

This chain links TRBV18 with TRBJ2-3; perhaps TRBD1 as D (5 bases). V gave up 5 bases and J gave up 1 base, with 10 bases separating them. Germline V gene data show CDR1 as KGHSH and CDR2 as LQKENI. The CDR3 extends over 14 amino acids. The CDR3 DNA sequence: TGTGCCAGCTCATCTAAGACAGGCACAGATACGCAGTATTTT. Translated, it gives CASSSKTGTDTQYF.

The chain has TRBV11-3 and TRBJ2-1; 11 bases map to TRBD2. The germline gives CDR1 SGHNT, CDR2 YENEEA. The V gene end was trimmed by 1 base and the J gene end by 4 bases; junction bases not matched to a gene: 3. The CDR3 is 16 residues long. CDR3: CASSLALAGGYNEQFF. CDR3 coding DNA: TGTGCCAGCAGCTTAGCCCTAGCGGGGGGTTACAATGAGCAGTTCTTC.

The chain has TRBV9 and TRBJ1-4; 8 bases fit TRBD1. CDR3 length: 17 amino acids. CDR1 is SGDLS, CDR2 YYNGEE, per germline. The trim removed 0 bases at V and 12 bases at J, leaving 16 bases unmatched. CDR3 DNA: TGTGCCAGCAGCGTAGCGTCTAACGGACAGGGAAGGATGGAACTGTTTTTT. Its protein is CASSVASNGQGRMELFF.

The chain combines TRBV6-5 with TRBJ1-1, with D perhaps matching TRBD1 (5 bases). The CDR3 extends over 13 amino acids. Trimming took off 5 bases at V and 2 bases at J, with 9 bases between the two ends. CDR1 is MNHEY, CDR2 SVGAGI, per germline. In DNA, the CDR3 is TGTGCCAGCAGTAAAAGGGGCAACACTGAAGCTTTCTTT. Its protein is CASSKRGNTEAFF.

This clone rates as medium-sized (0.01 to 0.1%). This chain links TRBV5-4 with TRBJ1-1; 8 bases agree with TRBD1. This CDR3 contains 12 residues. V lost 3 bases to trimming and J lost 11 bases; unmatched junction nucleotides: 6. Germline V CDR1 and CDR2: SGHNT, YYREEE (reference sequence). CDR3 DNA sequence: TGTGCCAGCAGCTCGGACAGGGTGGGGGCTTTCTTT. It is translated as CASSSDRVGAFF.

This chain joins TRBV6-2 or TRBV6-3 and TRBJ2-1, with D perhaps TRBD1 (6 bases). V was cut by 4 bases and J by 3 bases, with 13 bases left in between. The CDR3 runs 15 residues. CDR1 and CDR2 from the germline V gene are MNHEY and SVGEGT. The CDR3 coding sequence is TGTGCCAGCAGTTTAGAGGACAGATTCTACAATGAGCAGTTCTTC. Encoded protein: CASSLEDRFYNEQFF.

The rearrangement links TRBV2 to TRBJ2-3; 8 bases line up with TRBD2. There are 16 residues in the CDR3. Germline-derived CDR1 and CDR2 are SNHLY and FYNNEI. The J segment lost 2 bases and the V segment lost 7 bases, leaving 11 bases of the junction unmatched. CDR3 loop: CASIGYGSGNTDTQYF. CDR3 sequence (DNA): TGTGCCAGCATTGGGTACGGTAGCGGGAACACAGATACGCAGTATTTT.

V and J are TRBV10-3 and TRBJ2-1, with a tentative D call TRBD1 (5 bases). V shed 11 bases and J shed 8 bases, with 13 bases lying between them. Looked up from germline, CDR1 is ENHRY and CDR2 is SYGVKD. The CDR3 has 11 amino acids. CDR3 DNA: TGTGCCTCCGCGCAGGGTTATGAGCAGTTCTTC. As protein: CASAQGYEQFF.

The V gene is TRBV4-2, the J gene TRBJ2-7, with TRBD1 matching over 8 bases. This CDR3 comprises 16 residues. Germline CDR1 LGHNA, CDR2 YNFKEQ. Unmatched junction bases numbered 7, after V lost 1 base and J lost 2 bases. For the CDR3, the DNA is TGTGCCAGCAGCCAAGTGGGACAGGCCGGGGCCTACGAGCAGTACTTC. Protein sequence: CASSQVGQAGAYEQYF.

This chain connects TRBV30 to TRBJ2-3; 9 nucleotides match TRBD1. Trimming at V came to 4 bases and at J to 5 bases, leaving 13 bases not matched to a gene. The V gene's germline CDR1 is GTSNPN and CDR2 SVGIG (reference sequence). This CDR3 spans 16 amino acids. Written as DNA, the CDR3 is TGTGCCTGGACCAACGGATTACAGGGGGCCTTAGATACGCAGTATTTT. It is translated as CAWTNGLQGALDTQYF.